This T cell receptor (beta chain) comes out of a study of T cells in Graves' hyperthyroidism and ophthalmopathy (dated by TCRdb to between 2018 and 2021). Some background on the complete study: Peripheral blood samples were taken at the time of initial diagnosis, prior to any treatment. To identify TCR V-J signatures that set the groups apart, the researchers used a discovery cohort of 100 patients, made up of about 44 with Graves' ophthalmopathy and about 55 with stable Graves' hyperthyroidism. Prospective prediction of ophthalmopathy was tested in an independent validation cohort of approximately 18 hyperthyroidism patients and 15 to 17 patients who later progressed to ophthalmopathy. The approximately 98 discovery patients were randomly divided into training and test sets at a 7:3 ratio. In addition, the study compared T-cell repertoires in thyroid tissue and in blood from 6 or 7 Graves' hyperthyroidism patients. After blood sampling, hyperthyroidism patients were treated with methimazole at a starting dose of 30 mg daily, and ophthalmopathy patients were treated with high-dose intravenous methylprednisolone. TCR Vbeta CDR3 sequencing of 120 to 150 peripheral blood samples (about 45 ophthalmopathy, 75 to 80 hyperthyroidism and roughly 17 progressor patients) is reported in the paper.

The paper's findings and limits, for the study overall: Ophthalmopathy was separated from stable hyperthyroidism by a 13 V-J signature model, with over 85% sensitivity and approximately 81% specificity obtained in cross-validation and 80%/75% obtained in testing. Sample size was not statistically predetermined, and investigators were not blinded to group allocation. Blood samples also contained most of the expanded thyroid clonotypes (frequency above 0.001), which suggests that blood repertoires may reflect thyroid immune responses. In validation, progression to ophthalmopathy was predicted by the model with 55% to 71% sensitivity and 72.22% specificity, a median of roughly 6 months before onset.

About this clonotype itself: There is no known antigen for this receptor. No base quality information exists; no much larger clone differs at one position.

The trim is 5 bases for V and 4 bases for J, with a gap of 12 bases between the germline ends. The CDR3, from cysteine to phenylalanine, totals 14 residues. Of the read, only the CDR3 DNA is kept; its 42 bases are in frame from base 1. The germline V gene provides CDR1 MNHNS and CDR2 SASEGT. Hyperthyroidism patients were aged 18 to 65 years and newly diagnosed, with disease duration of less than 2 months. Any patient with an uncontrolled infection, another autoimmune disease, pregnancy or lactation was excluded. Diagnoses relied on clinical symptoms, serum thyroxine and TRAb, thyroid ultrasound and orbital computed tomography. Blood from progressor patients was collected at the time of first diagnosis with hyperthyroidism, before any ophthalmopathy symptoms had appeared. PBMCs were separated from roughly 10 ml of fresh peripheral blood using Ficoll-Paque density gradient centrifugation. Progressor patients were initially diagnosed with Graves' hyperthyroidism and developed ophthalmopathy during follow-up. Total RNA was extracted using Trizol reagent, and RNA quality was assessed on an Agilent 2100 Bioanalyzer.

TCR beta CDR3 regions were amplified from RNA transcripts. The first round of RT-PCR for the TCR CDR3 was performed with the HTBI primer set and the Qiagen OneStep RT-PCR kit. Libraries were constructed in a second round of multiplex PCR, after which size selection and purification were carried out. The libraries were sequenced on an Illumina HiSeq2000 using paired-end 100 bp reads. Under the source paper's analysis protocol: SOAPnuke was used to process the raw data, removing reads that contained adapters or uncalled bases, had a mean Phred below 15, or lacked an exact match to the constant primer or identifier. COPE v1.2.5 was used to merge the high-quality paired reads, and each unique nucleotide sequence was defined as a clonotype. MiTCR v1.1 was used to align the clonotypes against IMGT TRBV, TRBD and TRBJ reference segments. The analysis was restricted to V-J combinations with a frequency above 0.0001, which together covered roughly 99% of the repertoires. The TCS score was defined as the ratio of F50 (clonal expansion) to E x V (chaos), calculated using BLOSUM62-based TCRdist between CDR3 peptides within each V-J. Welch's t-statistics and random forest reduced some 510 V-J features to roughly 13, which were used in a naive Bayes classifier (R e1071). TCRdb reanalyzed the raw reads on its own, using fastp at Q25 for trimming and MiXCR for clone calling, and kept in-frame beta chains. Each entry merges the rows of one CDR3 protein and shows their most common DNA and genes. The V and J calls follow TCRdb's processing rather than the paper's. The sample table contains approximately 720,000 distinct CDR3 sequences; only one count was recorded for over 15% of them. 16% of the sample rests with the top ten.

The receptor was derived from a woman between 50 and 59 years old with Graves' hyperthyroidism that later progressed to Graves' ophthalmopathy. The chain links TRBV6-1 with TRBJ2-1; TRBD2 is a possible D gene, resting on 5 matching bases. The sequenced sample consisted of blood. The DNA reads TGTGCCAGCAGTTCGGTCGGACTTTACAATGAGCAGTTCTTC. This translates into CASSSVGLYNEQFF.